Sequencing of this T cell receptor beta chain was carried out in a study of blood T cells in healthy people across ages. Study information: About one barcoded beta molecule was captured per two T cells (by template switching).

Staff drew roughly 10 milliliters of peripheral blood from each donor. In the case of this clonotype: Its antigen is unidentified.

Through a sample-barcoded 5' primer and a J-beta primer mix, a second PCR was run for roughly 6 to 11 cycles. Tagging of each cDNA molecule was performed by a template-switch adaptor with 12 random nucleotides. TCRdb recomputed calls from the 5' RACE reads with MiXCR, one row per CDR3 protein. The sample lists roughly 500,000 distinct CDR3 sequences, 27% seen once, with around 18% in the top ten. The study's findings and limits: Strongly correlated with naive T cell percentage was TCR beta diversity.

This CDR3 region has 12 residues. Germline CDR1 is MNHEY and CDR2 is SMNVEV (reference sequence). After removal of 6 bases from V and 10 bases from J, the junction contained 9 bases not matched to a gene. This receptor was identified in a woman in her 70s in good health. The material sequenced was blood. The rearrangement uses TRBV27 and TRBJ2-7; 7 nucleotides match TRBD1. The CDR3 is CASSPGTDRQYF. DNA for the CDR3: TGTGCCAGCAGCCCCGGGACAGACCGTCAGTACTTC.